The next 3 T cell receptor beta chains were all read from a single sample in a study of T cell responses to AZD1222 COVID-19 vaccine. Clones were read by immunoSEQ multiplex PCR, and TCRdb kept only the in-frame ones, dropping some. The table records about 110,000 clones, around 87% of them present only once. The specimen was peripheral blood, collected 28 days after the second AZD1222 dose. These receptors came from an adult who received the AZD1222 COVID-19 vaccine.

The chain has TRBV27 and TRBJ1-6; D remains ambiguous. The V gene lost 6 bases and the J gene lost 6 bases, with 9 bases spanning the gap. This CDR3 is 13 amino acids long. Germline-derived CDR1 and CDR2 are MNHEY and SMNVEV (reference sequence). The CDR3 bases are TGTGCCAGCAGAGGACGGGTTAATTCACCCCTCCACTTT. As protein: CASRGRVNSPLHF.

The chain has TRBV7-3 and TRBJ1-1; maybe TRBD1 (5 bases). CDR3 size: 14 residues. Trimming pared 4 bases from V and 0 bases from J, leaving 9 bases between. Germline CDR1 reads SGHTA; CDR2 reads FQGTGA. Here the CDR3 reads CASSSDRMNTEAFF. Written as DNA, the CDR3 is TGTGCCAGCAGCTCAGACAGAATGAACACTGAAGCTTTCTTT.

The chain carries TRBV5-1 and TRBJ2-7; D unresolved. Germline values: CDR1 SGHRS, CDR2 YFSETQ. The CDR3 covers 12 residues. V lost 0 bases to trimming and J lost 3 bases, with 4 bases between them. The CDR3 region has the DNA TGCGCCAGCAGCTTGGGCGACTACGAGCAGTACTTC. Its translation: CASSLGDYEQYF.